These 9 T cell receptor beta chains share one sample of origin, sequenced in a study of OX40 agonist ivuxolimab in advanced cancers. Libraries were prepared by immunoSEQ multiplex PCR; TCRdb keeps only in-frame clonotypes and omits some of them. Of fewer than 65,000 clones listed, approximately 90% were seen once; the top ten hold about 4%. The sequenced sample was CD4+ or CD8+ T cells sorted from blood, obtained in a trial of the OX40 agonist ivuxolimab. The receptors were gathered from an adult with an advanced solid tumor such as melanoma, head and neck, liver or kidney cancer.

This chain links TRBV19 with TRBJ2-7; the match to TRBD1 covers 7 bases. V was pared by 5 bases and J by 5 bases, with 9 bases of the junction left unmatched. This CDR3 has 14 amino acids. Per germline, CDR1 LNHDA and CDR2 SQIVND (reference sequence). The CDR3 protein is CASSWGQGDDEQYF. The CDR3 DNA reads as TGTGCCAGTAGTTGGGGTCAGGGGGATGACGAGCAGTACTTC.

The V gene is TRBV9, the J gene TRBJ1-3; possibly TRBD1 for D (5 bases). This CDR3 has 16 amino acids. The germline V gene has CDR1 SGDLS and CDR2 YYNGEE. V dropped 5 bases and J dropped 5 bases, with 20 bases sitting between them. DNA of the CDR3: TGTGCCAGCAGTGGAGGGGTTCGACAGTCGAGAAACACCATATATTTT. This codes for CASSGGVRQSRNTIYF.

The chain employs TRBV4-3 and TRBJ2-3; D is unclear. The V end lost 0 bases, the J end lost 2 bases, and 9 bases lay between the germline ends. The CDR3 covers 15 residues. Germline V gives CDR1 LGHNA, CDR2 YSLEER. The CDR3 loop reads CASSQERLNTDTQYF. As DNA, the CDR3 is TGCGCCAGCAGCCAAGAGCGGCTTAACACAGATACGCAGTATTTT.

V usage is TRBV2 and J usage is TRBJ2-1, with unresolved D. The CDR3 has 11 amino acids. From germline, CDR1 is SNHLY and CDR2 FYNNEI. V was pared by 9 bases and J by 4 bases, with 7 bases between. Here the CDR3 reads CASGLYNEQFF. CDR3 coding DNA: TGTGCCAGTGGGCTGTACAATGAGCAGTTCTTC.

The chain links TRBV10-2 to TRBJ2-4; possibly TRBD2 for D (6 bases). Germline V gene data show CDR1 as WSHSY and CDR2 as SAAADI. The length of the CDR3 is 13 residues. V was clipped by 3 bases and J by 11 bases, with 14 bases between them. In nucleotides, the CDR3 is TGCGCCAGCAGTGATGGAGGGCTCGCCGTTCAGTACTTC. This sequence encodes CASSDGGLAVQYF.

CDR3 sequence (DNA): TGTGCCAGCCAGGCAGCGGGAGGACACAATGAGCAGTTCTTC. It is translated as CASQAAGGHNEQFF. The chain combines TRBV9 with TRBJ2-1; the match to TRBD2 covers 9 bases. V was pared by 7 bases and J by 5 bases, with 7 bases of the junction left unmatched. CDR3 length: 14 residues. Germline V gene sequence: CDR1 SGDLS, CDR2 YYNGEE.

This sequence joins TRBV9 and TRBJ1-3, with D perhaps TRBD1 (5 bases). With 4 bases removed from V and 0 bases from J, the gap between germline ends came to 8 bases. This CDR3 has 14 amino acids. Germline loops: CDR1 SGDLS, CDR2 YYNGEE. CDR3 nucleotides: TGTGCCAGCAGCCTAGGGACCTCTGGAAACACCATATATTTT. It specifies CASSLGTSGNTIYF.

V and J are TRBV7-3 and TRBJ2-7, with D possibly matching TRBD1 (6 bases). The germline V gene encodes CDR1 SGHTA and CDR2 FQGTGA. V was shortened by 5 bases and J by 0 bases, with 8 bases between the two germline ends. This CDR3 comprises 13 residues. The CDR3 here is CASSPGVSYEQYF. CDR3 in DNA: TGTGCCAGCAGCCCAGGGGTCTCCTACGAGCAGTACTTC.

This clone was counted a few times. The chain employs TRBV7-9 and TRBJ2-7; the match to TRBD1 covers 9 bases. Per germline, CDR1 SEHNR and CDR2 FQNEAQ (reference sequence). This CDR3 contains 15 residues. The V gene end was trimmed by 5 bases and the J gene end by 5 bases; junction bases not matched to a gene: 10. The CDR3 DNA is TGTGCCAGCAGCCGACCCGGGACAGGGTATGACGAGCAGTACTTC. As protein: CASSRPGTGYDEQYF.